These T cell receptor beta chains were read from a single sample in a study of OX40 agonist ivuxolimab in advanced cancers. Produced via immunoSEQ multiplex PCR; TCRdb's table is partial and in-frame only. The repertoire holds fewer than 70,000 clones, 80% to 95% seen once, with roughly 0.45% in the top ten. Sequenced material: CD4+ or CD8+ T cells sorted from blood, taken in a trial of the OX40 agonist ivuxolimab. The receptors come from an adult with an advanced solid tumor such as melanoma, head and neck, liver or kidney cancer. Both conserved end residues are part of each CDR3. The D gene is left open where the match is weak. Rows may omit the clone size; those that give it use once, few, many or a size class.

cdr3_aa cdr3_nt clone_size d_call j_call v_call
CASSLWEGGNQPQHF TGTGCCAGCAGTTTGTGGGAGGGTGGCAATCAGCCCCAGCATTTT NA NA TRBJ1-5 TRBV28
CASSIGSEGNQPQHF TGTGCCAGTAGTATAGGTTCTGAGGGCAATCAGCCCCAGCATTTT NA NA TRBJ1-5 TRBV19
CASSRPGTAHTGELFF TGTGCCAGCAGCCGCCCCGGGACAGCTCACACCGGGGAGCTGTTTTTT NA TRBD1 TRBJ2-2 TRBV4-2
CASSSQRRKNTEAFF TGTGCCAGCAGTTCGCAGAGGAGAAAGAACACTGAAGCTTTCTTT once NA TRBJ1-1 TRBV27
CASRTTYSNTGELFF TGTGCCAGCAGGACGACATATTCGAACACCGGGGAGCTGTTTTTT once NA TRBJ2-2 TRBV5-5
CASRGDSATEAFF TGTGCCAGCAGGGGGGACAGCGCGACTGAAGCTTTCTTT NA TRBD1 TRBJ1-1 TRBV2
CASSLVAPEQYF TGTGCCAGCAGCTTAGTAGCGCCCGAGCAGTACTTC NA NA TRBJ2-7 TRBV7-9
CASSRQRGGLQNIQYF TGTGCCAGCAGTCGACAGAGGGGCGGCCTCCAAAACATTCAGTACTTC NA NA TRBJ2-4 TRBV2
CASSLVGNEQFF TGTGCCAGCAGCTTAGTAGGGAATGAGCAGTTCTTC NA NA TRBJ2-1 TRBV13
CASSLGGLAGQETQYF TGCGCCAGCAGCTTGGGTGGACTAGCGGGCCAAGAGACCCAGTACTTC once TRBD2 TRBJ2-5 TRBV5-1
CSARDGETQYF TGCAGTGCTAGAGATGGGGAGACCCAGTACTTC NA NA TRBJ2-5 TRBV20-1
CASSQGEETQYF TGTGCTAGCAGCCAGGGGGAAGAGACCCAGTACTTC NA TRBD1 TRBJ2-5 TRBV28
CASSQRTGNNEKLFF TGTGCCAGCAGTCAGAGGACAGGGAATAATGAAAAACTGTTTTTT NA TRBD1 TRBJ1-4 TRBV27
CASSYQGDQPQHF TGTGCCAGTAGCTACCAGGGGGATCAGCCCCAGCATTTT NA TRBD1 TRBJ1-5 TRBV19
CASSNGFQETQYF TGTGCCAGCAGCAACGGATTCCAAGAGACCCAGTACTTC NA NA TRBJ2-5 TRBV7-2
CADGFGLPNTGELFF TGTGCCGATGGGTTTGGCTTACCGAACACCGGGGAGCTGTTTTTT NA NA TRBJ2-2 TRBV7-8
CASSYSMRGSYEQYF TGTGCCAGCAGTTACTCGATGCGGGGATCCTACGAGCAGTACTTC NA NA TRBJ2-7 TRBV6-6
CASSSTAANYGYTF TGTGCCAGCAGTTCGACAGCTGCTAACTATGGCTACACCTTC NA NA TRBJ1-2 TRBV27
CASSYSRGPRQPQHF TGTGCCAGCAGTTACTCCAGGGGGCCCCGTCAGCCCCAGCATTTT NA TRBD1 TRBJ1-5 TRBV6-6
CAITQGHTEAFF TGTGCCATCACGCAGGGCCACACTGAAGCTTTCTTT NA NA TRBJ1-1 TRBV10-3
CASSRGSTNEKLFF TGTGCCAGCAGTAGGGGATCAACTAATGAAAAACTGTTTTTT NA NA TRBJ1-4 TRBV6-6
CASSPALAGTEAFF TGTGCCAGCTCACCGGCTTTGGCCGGCACTGAAGCTTTCTTT NA NA TRBJ1-1 TRBV18
CASSLGLLAGSYNEQFF TGTGCCAGCAGCTTAGGGTTACTAGCGGGATCCTACAATGAGCAGTTCTTC NA TRBD2 TRBJ2-1 TRBV7-2
CASSIQGGTEAFF TGTGCCAGTAGTATACAGGGCGGCACTGAAGCTTTCTTT NA NA TRBJ1-1 TRBV19
CASSQEGAGQGPNEQFF TGTGCCAGCAGCCAAGAGGGCGCGGGACAGGGGCCCAATGAGCAGTTCTTC NA TRBD1 TRBJ2-1 TRBV4-2
CASSETTGGYNEQFF TGTGCCAGCAGTGAGACGACAGGGGGCTACAATGAGCAGTTCTTC NA TRBD1 TRBJ2-1 TRBV2
CASRNTQGAAYEQYF TGTGCCAGCCGTAACACCCAGGGGGCGGCCTACGAGCAGTACTTC few TRBD1 TRBJ2-7 TRBV6-1
CASSLINQETQYF TGTGCCAGCAGCTTAATAAACCAAGAGACCCAGTACTTC NA NA TRBJ2-5 TRBV11-1
CAWSPGTAGTDTQYF TGTGCCTGGAGTCCAGGAACCGCGGGCACAGATACGCAGTATTTT NA NA TRBJ2-3 TRBV30
CASSQDDFPTEGYTF TGCGCCAGCAGCCAAGATGATTTCCCGACGGAAGGCTACACCTTC once NA TRBJ1-2 TRBV4-3
CASSPWESGARETQYF TGTGCCAGCAGCCCTTGGGAAAGCGGGGCTCGTGAGACCCAGTACTTC NA TRBD2 TRBJ2-5 TRBV11-1
CASRGAGFYEQYF TGTGCCAGCAGGGGTGCGGGTTTCTACGAGCAGTACTTC NA NA TRBJ2-7 TRBV6-1
CASSYSKGVTTTRQYF TGTGCCAGCAGTTACTCGAAGGGGGTAACTACTACGAGGCAGTACTTC NA NA TRBJ2-7 TRBV6-5
CASRTSGSSYNEQFF TGTGCCAGTCGGACTAGCGGGAGCTCCTACAATGAGCAGTTCTTC NA TRBD2 TRBJ2-1 TRBV19
CASSLKDTQYF TGTGCCAGCAGCTTGAAAGATACGCAGTATTTT once NA TRBJ2-3 TRBV7-2
CASRSDTNYEQYF TGTGCCAGCAGATCGGACACGAACTACGAGCAGTACTTC NA NA TRBJ2-7 TRBV6-5
CASSVGSLTRTGELFF TGTGCCAGCAGCGTAGGCTCCCTAACAAGGACCGGGGAGCTGTTTTTT NA NA TRBJ2-2 TRBV9
CASSFRSSANEQFF TGTGCCAGTAGTTTCCGGTCCTCCGCCAATGAGCAGTTCTTC NA NA TRBJ2-1 TRBV19
CASSLGGQGVLSGNTIYF TGCGCCAGCAGCTTGGGAGGACAGGGGGTCCTCTCTGGAAACACCATATATTTT NA TRBD1 TRBJ1-3 TRBV5-1
CAISESVASGRSQETQYF TGTGCCATCAGTGAGTCGGTGGCTAGCGGGAGGTCCCAAGAGACCCAGTACTTC once TRBD2 TRBJ2-5 TRBV10-3
CASSIPGNEQFF TGTGCCAGTAGTATTCCCGGGAATGAGCAGTTCTTC once NA TRBJ2-1 TRBV19